The next 3 T cell receptor beta chains were all read from a single sample in a study of tumor and adjacent non-tumor tissue in lung cancer. The template was RNA from unsorted bulk tissue. TCRbeta libraries were built with three rounds of nested PCR, modified from ARM-PCR. TCRdb ran MiXCR on the multiplex PCR reads and lists one entry per CDR3 protein. The repertoire has tens of thousands of distinct CDR3 sequences, around four fifths of them found once; the top ten carry approximately 12%. Sequencing was carried out using lung tumor tissue. The receptors shown here come from a woman in her forties or fifties with non-small cell lung cancer.

Concerning this clonotype: A read error may account for a junction end that differs from germline. J is TRBJ2-3 and V is TRBV6-1, with D tentatively TRBD2 (6 bases). CDR3 length equals 14 residues. Per germline, CDR1 MNHNS and CDR2 SASEGT. CDR3 amino acids: CASSEGGTTDKQYF. Here the CDR3 DNA reads TGTGCGAGCAGTGAGGGCGGGACGACAGATAAGCAGTATTTT.

As regards this clonotype: Sequence at one end of the junction differs from germline and may be a read error. J is TRBJ2-7 and V is TRBV29-1; D is uncertain. The germline V gene has CDR1 SQVTM and CDR2 ANQGSEA. The CDR3 is 12 residues long. CDR3 residues: CSVIAVTDDQYF. CDR3 sequence (DNA): TGCAGCGTAATCGCAGTGACCGACGATCAGTACTTC.

Comments on this clonotype: At one end, the junction sequence differs from germline, possibly due to a read error. The chain has TRBV29-1 and TRBJ2-7; D not resolved. The CDR3 spans 15 residues. Per germline, CDR1 SQVTM and CDR2 ANQGSEA. DNA for the CDR3: TGCAACGTTGAGTTCGCATCACAGAAAACGTACGAGCAGTGCTTC. It specifies CNVEFASQKTYEQCF.